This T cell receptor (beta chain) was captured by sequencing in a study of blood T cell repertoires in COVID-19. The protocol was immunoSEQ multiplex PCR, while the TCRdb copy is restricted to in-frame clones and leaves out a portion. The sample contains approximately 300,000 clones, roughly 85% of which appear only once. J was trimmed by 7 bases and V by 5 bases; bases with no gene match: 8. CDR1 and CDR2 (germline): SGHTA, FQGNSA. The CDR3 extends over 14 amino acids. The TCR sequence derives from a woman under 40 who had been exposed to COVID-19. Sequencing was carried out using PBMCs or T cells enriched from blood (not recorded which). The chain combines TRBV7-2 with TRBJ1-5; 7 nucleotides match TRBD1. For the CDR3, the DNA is TGTGCCAGCAGCCTCAGACAGGGCCAGCAGCCCCAGCATTTT. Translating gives CASSLRQGQQPQHF.